This passage covers 11 T cell receptor beta chains from one sample sequenced in a study of blood T cell repertoires in COVID-19. Sequencing used immunoSEQ multiplex PCR; TCRdb keeps in-frame clones, though not all of them. Of about 110,000 clones listed, 70% to 90% were seen once; the top ten hold around 4.9%. The specimen was peripheral blood. These receptors were taken from a human donor in a cohort sampled during active COVID-19.

The chain combines TRBV3-1 (or the pseudogene TRBV3-2) with TRBJ2-7; D might be TRBD2 (5 bases). The germline V gene has CDR1 LGHDT and CDR2 YNNKEL (reference sequence). Trimming took off 2 bases at V and 7 bases at J, with 12 bases between the two ends. The CDR3 runs to 13 residues. CDR3 in DNA: TGTGCCAGCAGCCAAACCCGGGATGGGGAGCAGTACTTC. Translation: CASSQTRDGEQYF.

V and J are TRBV28 and TRBJ2-5; TRBD1 might be the D (5 bases). V was clipped by 6 bases and J by 2 bases, with 13 bases between them. The CDR3 has 14 amino acids. In germline, CDR1 is MDHEN, CDR2 SYDVKM. The CDR3 DNA follows: TGTGCCAGCAGCAATTGGGGCGGTCAAGAGACCCAGTACTTC. Translated, it gives CASSNWGGQETQYF.

CDR3 DNA sequence: TGTGCCAGCAGCCCCCGACAGGTTGGGCCCGGGGAGCTGTTTTTT. Protein: CASSPRQVGPGELFF. The chain has TRBV9 and TRBJ2-2; D might be TRBD1 (6 bases). The V gene's germline CDR1 is SGDLS and CDR2 YYNGEE. The length of the CDR3 is 15 residues. Trimming stripped 4 bases from V and 6 bases from J, with 16 bases between.

The chain has TRBV4-1 and TRBJ2-1, with D possibly being TRBD1 (6 bases). CDR1 is MGHRA, CDR2 YSYEKL, per germline. The CDR3 has 14 amino acids. The ends were cut back, 0 bases at V and 9 bases at J, with 12 bases in the middle. The CDR3 loop reads CASSQDPGGVEQFF. DNA of the CDR3: TGCGCCAGCAGCCAAGATCCTGGGGGCGTTGAGCAGTTCTTC.

J is TRBJ2-1 and V is TRBV7-9; tentative D call: TRBD2 (6 bases). This CDR3 contains 15 residues. Germline assignment: CDR1 SEHNR and CDR2 FQNEAQ (reference sequence). With 2 bases removed from V and 0 bases from J, the gap between germline ends came to 8 bases. CDR3 region: CASSLTGSSYNEQFF. The CDR3 DNA reads as TGTGCCAGCAGCTTAACCGGGAGCTCCTACAATGAGCAGTTCTTC.

CDR3 sequence: CAITPGQGFVGYTF. CDR3 DNA sequence: TGTGCCATCACCCCGGGACAGGGTTTCGTTGGCTACACCTTC. The genes are TRBV10-3 and TRBJ1-2; 9 bases fit TRBD1. The junction had 10 bases not matched to a gene; V was cut back by 7 bases and J by 7 bases. This CDR3 is 14 amino acids long. Looked up from germline, CDR1 is ENHRY and CDR2 is SYGVKD.

V and J are TRBV5-4 and TRBJ1-6, with TRBD1 identical over 9 bases. Germline lookup yields CDR1 SGHNT and CDR2 YYREEE (reference sequence). This CDR3 has 16 amino acids. V dropped 0 bases and J dropped 10; count of bases not matched to a gene: 8. The CDR3 nucleotides read TGTGCCAGCAGCTTGGCCCCGGGACAGGGAGACTCACCCCTCCACTTT. Translating gives CASSLAPGQGDSPLHF.

The gene calls are TRBV19 and TRBJ1-5; D remains ambiguous. There are 12 residues in the CDR3. Germline V CDR1 and CDR2: LNHDA, SQIVND (reference sequence). V lost 5 bases to trimming and J lost 7 bases, with 9 bases between them. CDR3 bases: TGTGCCAGTAGTCAGAAGAACCAGCCCCAGCATTTT. It specifies CASSQKNQPQHF.

The V gene is TRBV5-1, the J gene TRBJ2-5, with D possibly being TRBD2 (5 bases). With 0 bases removed from V and 5 bases from J, the gap between germline ends came to 5 bases. Germline-derived CDR1 and CDR2 are SGHRS and YFSETQ. This CDR3 is built from 12 residues. The chain's CDR3 is CASSLGEETQYF. The CDR3 DNA reads TGCGCCAGCAGCTTGGGGGAGGAGACCCAGTACTTC.

This clone is a singleton in its sample. The chain is built from TRBV5-1 and TRBJ2-3, with 9 bases fitting TRBD2. V lost 2 bases and J lost 3; bases outside the gene matches: 10. CDR3 length equals 17 residues. Germline V lookup: CDR1 SGHRS, CDR2 YFSETQ. The CDR3 DNA reads as TGCGCCAGCAGCTTAGATCTGGGCGGGGGGGCAACAGATACGCAGTATTTT. It codes for CASSLDLGGGATDTQYF.

V and J are TRBV4-3 and TRBJ2-3, with TRBD1 matching 7 bases. The ends lost 1 base at V and 6 bases at J; junction bases unmatched: 7. The CDR3 spans 15 residues. Germline lookup yields CDR1 LGHNA and CDR2 YSLEER. The CDR3 sequence: CASSQVTGMTDTQYF. CDR3 DNA: TGCGCCAGCAGCCAAGTGACAGGGATGACGGATACGCAGTATTTT.